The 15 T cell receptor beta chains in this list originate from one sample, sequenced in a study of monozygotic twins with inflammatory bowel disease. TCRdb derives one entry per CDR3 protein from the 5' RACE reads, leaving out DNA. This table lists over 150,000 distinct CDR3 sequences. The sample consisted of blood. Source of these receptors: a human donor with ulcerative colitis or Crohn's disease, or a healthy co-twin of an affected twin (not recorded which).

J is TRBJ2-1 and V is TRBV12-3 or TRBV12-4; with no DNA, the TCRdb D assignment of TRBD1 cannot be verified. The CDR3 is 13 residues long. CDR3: CASSFPGGNEQFF.

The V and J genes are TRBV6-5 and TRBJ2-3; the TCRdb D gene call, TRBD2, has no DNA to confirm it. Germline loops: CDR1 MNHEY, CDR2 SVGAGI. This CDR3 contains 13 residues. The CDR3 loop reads CASSREKTDTQYF.

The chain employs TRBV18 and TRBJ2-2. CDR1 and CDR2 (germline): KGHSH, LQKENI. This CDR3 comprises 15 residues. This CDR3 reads CASSPLLTDTGELFF.

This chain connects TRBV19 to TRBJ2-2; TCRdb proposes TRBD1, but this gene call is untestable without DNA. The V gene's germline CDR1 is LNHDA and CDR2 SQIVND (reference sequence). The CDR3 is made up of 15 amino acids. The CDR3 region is CASSPYTGGTGELFF.

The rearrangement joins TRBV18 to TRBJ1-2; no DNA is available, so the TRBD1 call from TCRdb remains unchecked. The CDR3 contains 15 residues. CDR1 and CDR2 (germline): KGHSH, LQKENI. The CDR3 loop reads CASSPSTPGGGGYTF.

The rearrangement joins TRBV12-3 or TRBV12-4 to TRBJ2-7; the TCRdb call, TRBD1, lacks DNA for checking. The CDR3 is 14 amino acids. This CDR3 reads CASSPTGGRYEQYF.

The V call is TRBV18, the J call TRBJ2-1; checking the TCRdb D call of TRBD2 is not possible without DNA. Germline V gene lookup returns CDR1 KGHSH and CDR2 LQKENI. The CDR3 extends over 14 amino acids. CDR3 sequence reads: CASSPKGLGDEQFF. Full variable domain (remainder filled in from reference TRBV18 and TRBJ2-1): NAGVMQNPRHLVRRRGQEARLRCSPMKGHSHVYWYRQLPEEGLKFMVYLQKENIIDESGMPKERFSAEFPKEGPSILRIQQVVRGDSAAYFCASSPKGLGDEQFFGPGTRLTVL.

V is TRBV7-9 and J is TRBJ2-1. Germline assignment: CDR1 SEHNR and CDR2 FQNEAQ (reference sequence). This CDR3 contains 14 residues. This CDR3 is CASSATLSYNEQFF.

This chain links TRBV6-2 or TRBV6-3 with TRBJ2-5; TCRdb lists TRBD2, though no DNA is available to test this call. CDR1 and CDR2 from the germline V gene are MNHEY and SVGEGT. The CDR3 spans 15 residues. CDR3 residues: CASSPSGKAGGTQYF.

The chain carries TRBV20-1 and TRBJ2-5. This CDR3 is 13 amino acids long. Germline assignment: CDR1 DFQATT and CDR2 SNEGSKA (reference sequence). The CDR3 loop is CSARTRWEETQYF.

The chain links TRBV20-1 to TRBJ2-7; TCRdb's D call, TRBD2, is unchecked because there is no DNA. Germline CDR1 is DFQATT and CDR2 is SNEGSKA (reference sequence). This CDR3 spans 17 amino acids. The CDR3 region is CSARISRVASGRNEQYF.

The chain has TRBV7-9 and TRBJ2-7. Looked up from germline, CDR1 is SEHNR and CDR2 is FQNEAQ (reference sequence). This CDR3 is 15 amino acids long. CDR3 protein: CASSPKRRFSYEQYF.

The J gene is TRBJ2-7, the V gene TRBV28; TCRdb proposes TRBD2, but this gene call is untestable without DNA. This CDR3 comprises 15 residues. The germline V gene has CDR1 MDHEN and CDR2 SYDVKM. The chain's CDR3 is CASTSPTAYSYEQYF.

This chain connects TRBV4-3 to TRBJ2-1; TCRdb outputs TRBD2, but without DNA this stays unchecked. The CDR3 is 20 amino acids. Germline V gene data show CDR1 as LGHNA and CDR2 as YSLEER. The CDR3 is CASSSPSRNRREGICNEQFF.

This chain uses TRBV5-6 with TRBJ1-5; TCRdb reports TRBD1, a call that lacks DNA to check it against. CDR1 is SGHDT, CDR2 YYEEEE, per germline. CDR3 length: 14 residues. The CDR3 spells CASSFRTGGQPQHF.